The T cell receptor (beta chain) under discussion was sequenced for a study of CD8+ T cells in alopecia areata. Study details: Affected scalp percentage determined the severity score of treated patients.

Reverse transcribed after extraction, RNA yielded cDNA as the sequencing template. The method was immunoSEQ multiplex PCR; TCRdb's version includes in-frame clones alone and lacks a portion of them. Of 250,000 to 300,000 clones in the sample, 55% to 75% were seen once. Comment on this clone: Its antigen is unidentified.

Treatment indicated: oral pan-JAK inhibitor, 5-10 mg twice daily. Lesional scalp punch biopsies and peripheral blood came from alopecia areata patients. Study-wide points: Association of baseline CD8+ expansion with response is uncertain owing to one nonresponder.

V lost 4 bases, J lost 2 bases, and 13 bases lay in between. The CDR3 extends over 14 amino acids. Germline V gene data show CDR1 as SGDLS and CDR2 as YYNGEE. The rearrangement joins TRBV9 to TRBJ2-7; D is perhaps TRBD2 (5 bases). The sample was CD4+ T cells sorted from blood, taken at week 24, from a patient treated with tofacitinib. The source of this sequence is a human donor with alopecia areata. The CDR3 here is CASSPTAGAYEQYF. In nucleotides, the CDR3 is TGTGCCAGCAGCCCTACCGCGGGCGCCTACGAGCAGTACTTC.